This entry concerns a single T cell receptor beta chain. What it binds is unknown. These data belong to a study of Graves' ophthalmopathy and Graves' hyperthyroidism. Study at large: Peripheral blood was collected at initial diagnosis, before any treatment. Study results and limitations: Detected in blood as well were most expanded thyroid clonotypes with frequency above 0.001.

Scientists amplified the TCR beta CDR3 regions from RNA transcripts. The workflow started with a first-round RT-PCR run with HTBI primers and then moved on to a second-round multiplex PCR. One entry per CDR3 protein results from TCRdb running MiXCR on the multiplex PCR reads. This table has hundreds of thousands of distinct CDR3 sequences, around 50% appearing once. Trimming took 1 base from V and 0 from J, leaving 12 bases between them. CDR1 SEHNR and CDR2 FQNEAQ come from the germline V gene (reference sequence). The CDR3 is 16 residues long. This clonotype originated in an adult man with Graves' ophthalmopathy. The chain carries TRBV7-9 and TRBJ1-1; D may be TRBD1 (6 bases). The sequenced material came from peripheral blood. The CDR3 spells CASSLEGGALNTEAFF. CDR3 bases: TGTGCCAGCAGCTTAGAAGGGGGAGCCTTGAACACTGAAGCTTTCTTT.